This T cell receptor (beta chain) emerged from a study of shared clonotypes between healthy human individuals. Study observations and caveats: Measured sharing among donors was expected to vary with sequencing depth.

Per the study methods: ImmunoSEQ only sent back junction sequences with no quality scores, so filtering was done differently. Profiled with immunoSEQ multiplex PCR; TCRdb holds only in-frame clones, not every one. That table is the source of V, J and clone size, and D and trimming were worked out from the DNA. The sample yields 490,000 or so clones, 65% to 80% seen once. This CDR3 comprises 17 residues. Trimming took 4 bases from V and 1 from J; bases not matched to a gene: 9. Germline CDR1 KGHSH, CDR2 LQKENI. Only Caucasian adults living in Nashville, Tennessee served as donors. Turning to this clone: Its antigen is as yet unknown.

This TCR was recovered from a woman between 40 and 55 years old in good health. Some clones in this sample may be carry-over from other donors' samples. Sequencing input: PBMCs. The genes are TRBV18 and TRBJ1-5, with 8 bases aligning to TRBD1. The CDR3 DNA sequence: TGTGCCAGCTCACGGACAGGGAAAGGCGCGAGCAATCAGCCCCAGCATTTT. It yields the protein CASSRTGKGASNQPQHF.